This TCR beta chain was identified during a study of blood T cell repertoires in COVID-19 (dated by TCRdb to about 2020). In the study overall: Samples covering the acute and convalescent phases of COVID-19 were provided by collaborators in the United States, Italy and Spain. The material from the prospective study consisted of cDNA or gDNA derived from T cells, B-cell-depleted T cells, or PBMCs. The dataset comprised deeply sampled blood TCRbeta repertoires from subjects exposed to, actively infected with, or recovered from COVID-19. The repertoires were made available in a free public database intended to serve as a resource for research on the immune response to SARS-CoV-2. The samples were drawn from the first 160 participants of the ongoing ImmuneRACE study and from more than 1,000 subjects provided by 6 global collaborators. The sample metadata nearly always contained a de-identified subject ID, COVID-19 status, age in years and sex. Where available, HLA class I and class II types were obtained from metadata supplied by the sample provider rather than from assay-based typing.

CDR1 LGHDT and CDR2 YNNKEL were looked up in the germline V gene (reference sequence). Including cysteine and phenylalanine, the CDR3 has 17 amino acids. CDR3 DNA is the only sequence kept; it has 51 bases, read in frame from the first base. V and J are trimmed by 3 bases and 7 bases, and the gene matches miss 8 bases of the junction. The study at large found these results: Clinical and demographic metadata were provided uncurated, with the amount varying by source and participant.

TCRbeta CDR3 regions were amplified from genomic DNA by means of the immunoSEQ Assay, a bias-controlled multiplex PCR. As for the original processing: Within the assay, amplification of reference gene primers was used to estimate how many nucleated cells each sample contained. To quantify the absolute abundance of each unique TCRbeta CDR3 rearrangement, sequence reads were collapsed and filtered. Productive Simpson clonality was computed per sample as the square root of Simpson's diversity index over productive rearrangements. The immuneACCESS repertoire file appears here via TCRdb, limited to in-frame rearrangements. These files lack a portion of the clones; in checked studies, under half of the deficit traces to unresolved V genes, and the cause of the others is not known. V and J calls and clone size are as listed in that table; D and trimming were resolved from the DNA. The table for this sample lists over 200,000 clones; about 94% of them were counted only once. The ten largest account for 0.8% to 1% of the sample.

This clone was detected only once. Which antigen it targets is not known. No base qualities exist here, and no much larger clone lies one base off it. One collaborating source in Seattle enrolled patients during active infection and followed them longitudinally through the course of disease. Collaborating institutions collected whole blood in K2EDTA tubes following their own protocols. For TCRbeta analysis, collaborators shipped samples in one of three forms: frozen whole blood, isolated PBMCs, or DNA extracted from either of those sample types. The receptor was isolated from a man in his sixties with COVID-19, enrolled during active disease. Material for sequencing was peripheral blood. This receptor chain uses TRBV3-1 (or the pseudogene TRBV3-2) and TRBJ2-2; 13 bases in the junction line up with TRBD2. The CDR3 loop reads CASSQGGLAGYHGELFF. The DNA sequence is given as TGTGCCAGCAGCCAGGGGGGACTAGCGGGGTATCACGGGGAGCTGTTTTTT.